This is a list of T cell receptor beta chains from one sample in a study of Ad26.COV2.S vaccination and SARS-CoV-2 variants. Some clones are missing from TCRdb's copy, which holds only in-frame ones; the method was immunoSEQ multiplex PCR. The sample has about 480,000 clones, 87% seen once. Sequenced material: peripheral blood, taken in a trial of Ad26.COV2.S vaccine versus placebo. These receptors originate from a person aged 18 to 65 who received the Ad26.COV2.S COVID-19 vaccine or a placebo. Each CDR3 is given with its conserved first and last residue. A D gene is named only where the DNA matches it firmly.

V: TRBV2
J: TRBJ2-1
D: .
DNA: TGTGCCAGCAGTGAAGCGCGGGGCTCGCGAAGTGGTGAGCAGTTCTTC
CDR3: CASSEARGSRSGEQFF

V: TRBV19
J: TRBJ1-1
D: .
DNA: TGTGCCAGTACTGTGGGGCTCGGCGCTTTCTTT
CDR3: CASTVGLGAFF

V: TRBV9
J: TRBJ1-2
D: .
DNA: TGTGCCAGCAGCACCCCAGGGGTCTATGGCTACACCTTC
CDR3: CASSTPGVYGYTF

V: TRBV4-3
J: TRBJ1-4
D: .
DNA: TGCGCCAGCAGTCAAGGGCCACTGTTTAATGAAAAACTGTTTTTT
CDR3: CASSQGPLFNEKLFF

V: TRBV4-1
J: TRBJ2-1
D: .
DNA: TGCGCCAGCAGCCAGCTGGGCGGCCAATACAATGAGCAGTTCTTC
CDR3: CASSQLGGQYNEQFF

V: TRBV5-5
J: TRBJ1-5
D: .
DNA: TGTGCCAGCACGACATCAGGGGAGGGCCAGCCCCAGCATTTT
CDR3: CASTTSGEGQPQHF

V: TRBV23-1
J: TRBJ2-2
D: TRBD1
DNA: TGCGCCAGCAGTCTATGCCGACAGGGGGGGAACACCGGGGAGCTGTTTTTT
CDR3: CASSLCRQGGNTGELFF

V: TRBV5-5
J: TRBJ2-7
D: .
DNA: TGTGCCAGCGCCCGCCCCCCAAGGTACGAGCAGTACTTC
CDR3: CASARPPRYEQYF

V: TRBV18
J: TRBJ2-3
D: .
DNA: TGTGCCAGCTCACCACTGTCCGTTCTAGAGCCCCTCAGCACAGATACGCAGTATTTT
CDR3: CASSPLSVLEPLSTDTQYF

V: TRBV14
J: TRBJ2-1
D: .
DNA: TGTGCCAGCAGCCAAGAGAATTTTCCTAACAATGAGCAGTTCTTC
CDR3: CASSQENFPNNEQFF